These 4 T cell receptor beta chains share one sample of origin, sequenced in a study of shared clonotypes between healthy human individuals. Profiling relied on immunoSEQ multiplex PCR, and the TCRdb table lists in-frame clones only, not all of them. This sample has under 2,500,000 clones, with approximately 96% found just once. Sequenced material: naive CD4+ T cells sorted from blood. Noted subset: CD45RA+ positively selected. These receptors all stem from a young man in good health.

The rearrangement uses TRBV5-1 and TRBJ2-3, with D perhaps TRBD2 (5 bases). The CDR3 is made up of 14 amino acids. V was shortened by 2 bases and J by 4 bases, with 11 bases between the two germline ends. Germline V CDR1 and CDR2: SGHRS, YFSETQ. The CDR3 loop is CASSFGLNADTQYF. CDR3 nucleotides: TGCGCCAGCAGCTTCGGACTCAACGCAGATACGCAGTATTTT.

This rearrangement joins TRBV11-2 to TRBJ2-5; D might be TRBD2 (6 bases). The CDR3 consists of 15 residues. V shed 0 bases and J shed 2 bases, with 10 bases lying between them. Germline V gives CDR1 SGHAT, CDR2 FQNNGV. The CDR3 bases are TGTGCCAGCAGCTTAGAGGGGACTCTGCAAGAGACCCAGTACTTC. The encoded protein is CASSLEGTLQETQYF.

Notes on this clone: Other DNA sequences in this specimen translate into the identical CDR3. The chain combines TRBV2 with TRBJ2-1; 11 nucleotides match TRBD2. This CDR3 has 15 residues. In germline, CDR1 is SNHLY, CDR2 FYNNEI. With 6 bases clipped from V and 4 bases from J, the junction kept 5 bases outside the gene matches. CDR3: CASRPRTSGYNEQFF. In DNA form, the CDR3 reads TGTGCCAGCAGGCCCCGGACTAGCGGGTACAATGAGCAGTTCTTC.

This chain joins TRBV10-3 and TRBJ1-6; D remains ambiguous. This CDR3 has 15 amino acids. Between the trimmed V and J ends, which lost 5 bases and 5 bases, there was a span of 13 bases. The germline gives CDR1 ENHRY, CDR2 SYGVKD. The DNA for the CDR3 is TGTGCCATCAGTCCCTCCGGGCCGGATAATTCACCCCTCCACTTT. This gives the protein CAISPSGPDNSPLHF.